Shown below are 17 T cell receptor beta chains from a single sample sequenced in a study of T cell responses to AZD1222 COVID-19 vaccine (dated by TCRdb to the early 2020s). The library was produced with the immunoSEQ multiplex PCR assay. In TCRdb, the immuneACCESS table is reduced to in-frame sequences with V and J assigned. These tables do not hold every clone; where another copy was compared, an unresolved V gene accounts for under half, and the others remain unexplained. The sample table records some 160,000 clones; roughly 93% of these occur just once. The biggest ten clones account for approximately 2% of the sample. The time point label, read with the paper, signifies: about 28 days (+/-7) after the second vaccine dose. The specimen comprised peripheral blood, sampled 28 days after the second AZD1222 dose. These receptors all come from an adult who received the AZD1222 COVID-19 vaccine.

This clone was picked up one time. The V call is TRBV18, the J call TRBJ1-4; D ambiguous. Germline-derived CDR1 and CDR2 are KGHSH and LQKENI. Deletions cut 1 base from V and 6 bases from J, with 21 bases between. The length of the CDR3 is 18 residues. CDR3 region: CASSPQVSVQLMDEKLFF. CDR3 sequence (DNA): TGTGCCAGCTCACCACAGGTCAGCGTCCAACTAATGGATGAAAAACTGTTTTTT.

This CDR3 reads CASSLAGQNSPLHF. The CDR3 DNA follows: TGTGCCAGCAGCTTAGCAGGGCAAAATTCACCCCTCCACTTT. This rearrangement joins TRBV7-3 to TRBJ1-6, with a tentative D call TRBD1 (5 bases). This CDR3 has 14 residues. From germline, CDR1 is SGHTA and CDR2 FQGTGA. Trimming cost V 2 bases and J 7 bases, with 9 bases left between them.

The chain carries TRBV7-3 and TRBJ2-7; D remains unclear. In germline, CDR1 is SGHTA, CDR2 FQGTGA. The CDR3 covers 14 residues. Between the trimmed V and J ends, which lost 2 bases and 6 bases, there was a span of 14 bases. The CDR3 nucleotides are TGTGCCAGCAGCTTATCCCCCATTGACTCCGAGCAGTACTTC. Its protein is CASSLSPIDSEQYF.

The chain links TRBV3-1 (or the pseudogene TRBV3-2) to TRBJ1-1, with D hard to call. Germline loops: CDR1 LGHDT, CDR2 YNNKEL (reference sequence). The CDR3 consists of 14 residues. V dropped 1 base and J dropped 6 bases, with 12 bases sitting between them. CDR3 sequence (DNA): TGTGCCAGCAGCCAAGGACAATTTCGATCTGAAGCTTTCTTT. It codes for CASSQGQFRSEAFF.

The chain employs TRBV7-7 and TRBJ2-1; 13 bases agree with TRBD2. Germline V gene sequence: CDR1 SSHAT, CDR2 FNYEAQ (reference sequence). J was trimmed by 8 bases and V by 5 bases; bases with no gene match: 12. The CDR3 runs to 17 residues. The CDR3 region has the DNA TGTGCCAGCAGCCTACTACAGGGACTAGCGGGGTTCGATGAGCAGTTCTTC. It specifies CASSLLQGLAGFDEQFF.

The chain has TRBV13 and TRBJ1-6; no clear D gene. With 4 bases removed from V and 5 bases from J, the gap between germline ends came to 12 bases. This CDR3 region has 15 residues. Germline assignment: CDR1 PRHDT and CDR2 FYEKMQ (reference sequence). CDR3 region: CASSYRADDNSPLHF. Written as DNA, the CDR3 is TGTGCCAGCAGCTACCGGGCTGACGATAATTCACCCCTCCACTTT.

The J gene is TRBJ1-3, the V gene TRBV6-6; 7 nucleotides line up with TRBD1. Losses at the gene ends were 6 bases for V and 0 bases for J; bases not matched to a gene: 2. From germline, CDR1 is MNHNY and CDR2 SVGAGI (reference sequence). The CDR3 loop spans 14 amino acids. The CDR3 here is CASRTGSSGNTIYF. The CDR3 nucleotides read TGTGCCAGCAGGACAGGGAGCTCTGGAAACACCATATATTTT.

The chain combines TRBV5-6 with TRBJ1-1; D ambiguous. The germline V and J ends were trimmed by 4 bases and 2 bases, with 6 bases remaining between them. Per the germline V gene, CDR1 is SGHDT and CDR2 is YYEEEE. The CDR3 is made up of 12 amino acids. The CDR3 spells CASSPRNTEAFF. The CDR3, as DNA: TGTGCCAGCAGCCCCCGTAACACTGAAGCTTTCTTT.

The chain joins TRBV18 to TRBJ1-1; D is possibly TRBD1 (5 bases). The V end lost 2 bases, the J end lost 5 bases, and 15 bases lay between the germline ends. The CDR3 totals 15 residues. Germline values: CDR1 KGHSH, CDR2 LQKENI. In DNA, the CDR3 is TGTGCCAGCTCACCAGGGATGTGGGGGTATACTGAAGCTTTCTTT. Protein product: CASSPGMWGYTEAFF.

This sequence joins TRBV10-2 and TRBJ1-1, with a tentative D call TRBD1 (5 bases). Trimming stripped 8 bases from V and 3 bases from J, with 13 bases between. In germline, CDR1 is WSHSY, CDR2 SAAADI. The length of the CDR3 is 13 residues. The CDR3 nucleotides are TGCGCCAGCCAAACCGGGGCCTACACTGAAGCTTTCTTT. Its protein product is CASQTGAYTEAFF.

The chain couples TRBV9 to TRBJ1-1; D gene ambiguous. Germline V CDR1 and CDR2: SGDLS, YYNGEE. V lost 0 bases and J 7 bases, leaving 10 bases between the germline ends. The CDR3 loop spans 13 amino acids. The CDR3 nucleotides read TGTGCCAGCAGCGTAGTGTCTACAGATGAAGCTTTCTTT. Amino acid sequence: CASSVVSTDEAFF.

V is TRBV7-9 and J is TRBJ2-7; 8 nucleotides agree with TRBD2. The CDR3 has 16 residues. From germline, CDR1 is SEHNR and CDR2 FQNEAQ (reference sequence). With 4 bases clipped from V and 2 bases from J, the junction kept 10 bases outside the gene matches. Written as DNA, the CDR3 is TGTGCCAGCAGCTCGACGGGGGGGAGACGGGCCTACGAGCAGTACTTC. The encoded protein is CASSSTGGRRAYEQYF.

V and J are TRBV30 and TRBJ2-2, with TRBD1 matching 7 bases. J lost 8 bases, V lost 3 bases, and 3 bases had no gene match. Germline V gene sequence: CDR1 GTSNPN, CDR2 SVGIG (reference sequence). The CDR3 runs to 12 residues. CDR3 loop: CAWSRGRGELFF. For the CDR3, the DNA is TGTGCCTGGAGCAGGGGGAGAGGGGAGCTGTTTTTT.

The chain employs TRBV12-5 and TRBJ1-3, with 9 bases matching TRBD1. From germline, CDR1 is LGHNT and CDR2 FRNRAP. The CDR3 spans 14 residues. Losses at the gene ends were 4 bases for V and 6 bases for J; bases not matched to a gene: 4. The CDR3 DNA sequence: TGTGCTAGTGGTTCGACAGGGGGATCAAACACCATATATTTT. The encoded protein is CASGSTGGSNTIYF.

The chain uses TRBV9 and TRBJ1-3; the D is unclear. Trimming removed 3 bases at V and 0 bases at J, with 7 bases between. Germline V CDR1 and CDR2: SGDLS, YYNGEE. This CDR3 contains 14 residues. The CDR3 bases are TGTGCCAGCAGCGATCGGTCCTCTGGAAACACCATATATTTT. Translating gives CASSDRSSGNTIYF.

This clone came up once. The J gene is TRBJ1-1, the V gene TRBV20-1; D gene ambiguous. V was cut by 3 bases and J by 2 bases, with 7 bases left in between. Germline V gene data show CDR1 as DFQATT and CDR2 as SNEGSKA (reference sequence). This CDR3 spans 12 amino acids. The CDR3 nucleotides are TGCAGTGCTAGTCCCGAAAACACTGAAGCTTTCTTT. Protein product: CSASPENTEAFF.

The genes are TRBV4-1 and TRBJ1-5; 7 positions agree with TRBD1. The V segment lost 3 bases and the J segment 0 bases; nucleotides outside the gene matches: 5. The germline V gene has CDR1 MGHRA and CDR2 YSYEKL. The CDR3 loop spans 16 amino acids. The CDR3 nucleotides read TGCGCCAGCAGCCACAAACAGGGGAATAGCAATCAGCCCCAGCATTTT. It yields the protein CASSHKQGNSNQPQHF.